This TCR beta chain was documented in a study of shared clonotypes between healthy human individuals. Measured with immunoSEQ multiplex PCR; TCRdb has only the in-frame clones, and not every one. The sample contains 2 million to 3 million clones, roughly 93% of which appear only once. Only a few counts were recorded for this clone. This specimen includes other DNA sequences encoding the same CDR3. Sequenced material: naive CD4+ T cells from PBMCs. Stated subset: CD45RA+ positively selected. This TCR was sampled from a man aged 18 to 30 in good health. Some clones in this sample may be carry-over from other donors' samples.

In nucleotides, the CDR3 is TGTGCCAGTCGACAGGGCGGACAGCCCCAGCATTTT. Translated: CASRQGGQPQHF. The V gene is TRBV28, the J gene TRBJ1-5, with 7 bases that match TRBD1. CDR1 is MDHEN and CDR2 is SYDVKM in the germline V gene. The V and J ends lost 9 bases and 7 bases, in that order; junction bases with no gene match: 6. The CDR3 spans 12 residues.